One sample yielded the 23 T cell receptor beta chains listed below, sequenced in a study of cytomegalovirus exposure and HLA in healthy donors. PCR amplification relied on 60 Vbeta primers (plus 13 Jbeta primers). The protocol was immunoSEQ multiplex PCR, while the TCRdb copy is restricted to in-frame clones and leaves out a portion. The sample has 110,000 or so clones, 67% seen once. Sequencing input: PBMCs. The receptors shown here come from a young man in good health and CMV-seropositive.

The rearrangement uses TRBV9 and TRBJ2-5, with TRBD1 identical over 7 bases. Trimming removed 4 bases from V and 3 bases from J; junction bases left unmatched: 9. There are 15 residues in the CDR3. CDR1 is SGDLS and CDR2 is YYNGEE in the germline V gene. The CDR3 spells CASSPGPGTEETQYF. The CDR3 nucleotides read TGTGCCAGCAGCCCGGGCCCCGGGACAGAAGAGACCCAGTACTTC.

The gene calls are TRBV7-8 and TRBJ2-3; D possibly corresponds to TRBD2 (6 bases). This CDR3 has 14 amino acids. CDR1 and CDR2 (germline): SGHVS, FQNEAQ. The V gene lost 6 bases and the J gene lost 0 bases, with 10 bases spanning the gap. The CDR3 protein is CASRTGTSTDTQYF. The CDR3, as DNA: TGTGCCAGCAGGACCGGGACTAGCACAGATACGCAGTATTTT.

V is TRBV6-1 and J is TRBJ2-1; 8 nucleotides align to TRBD2. In germline, CDR1 is MNHNS, CDR2 SASEGT. This CDR3 contains 12 residues. Trimming at V came to 7 bases and at J to 10 bases, leaving 6 bases not matched to a gene. The CDR3 region is CASTRGGNEQFF. The CDR3 DNA follows: TGTGCCAGCACCCGGGGGGGGAACGAGCAGTTCTTC.

Comment on this clone: The junction departs from the called germline gene at one end, perhaps through a read error. V and J are TRBV27 and TRBJ2-2, with 8 bases lining up with TRBD1. Germline V gene sequence: CDR1 MNHEY, CDR2 SMNVEV (reference sequence). The CDR3 has 15 residues. CDR3 sequence: CASSPQGARTGEPFF. The CDR3 DNA sequence: TGTGCCAGCAGTCCGCAGGGGGCTCGGACCGGGGAGCCGTTTTTT.

This clone occurred a few times. The chain is built from TRBV9 and TRBJ2-1, with TRBD2 matching 8 bases. The germline V gene has CDR1 SGDLS and CDR2 YYNGEE. The junction had 8 bases not matched to a gene; V was cut back by 0 bases and J by 3 bases. The CDR3 has 17 amino acids. The CDR3 sequence is CASSVGRLAGIYNEQFF. DNA of the CDR3: TGTGCCAGCAGCGTAGGAAGGCTAGCGGGCATCTACAATGAGCAGTTCTTC. The entire variable domain, with the rest obtained from reference TRBV9 and TRBJ2-1, is as follows: DSGVTQTPKHLITATGQRVTLRCSPRSGDLSVYWYQQSLDQGLQFLIQYYNGEERAKGNILERFSAQQFPDLHSELNLSSLELGDSALYFCASSVGRLAGIYNEQFFGPGTRLTVL.

The chain couples TRBV11-2 to TRBJ2-1; 8 nucleotides match TRBD1. This CDR3 spans 15 amino acids. J lost 3 bases, V lost 6 bases, and 7 bases had no gene match. Per the germline V gene, CDR1 is SGHAT and CDR2 is FQNNGV. Here the CDR3 reads CASRIQGDLYNEQFF. Here the CDR3 DNA reads TGTGCCAGCAGGATACAGGGGGACCTCTACAATGAGCAGTTCTTC.

The chain uses TRBV5-1 and TRBJ2-2; the D gene is possibly TRBD2 (6 bases). The CDR3 extends over 15 amino acids. V was shortened by 5 bases and J by 0 bases, with 11 bases between the two germline ends. CDR1 SGHRS and CDR2 YFSETQ come from the germline V gene. The CDR3: CASRRGMANTGELFF. CDR3 nucleotide sequence: TGCGCCAGCAGGCGGGGTATGGCGAACACCGGGGAGCTGTTTTTT.

The chain recombines TRBV28 with TRBJ1-2, with a weak D call TRBD1 (6 bases). V shed 6 bases and J shed 8 bases, with 16 bases lying between them. This CDR3 region has 13 residues. Germline values: CDR1 MDHEN, CDR2 SYDVKM. The CDR3 loop reads CASSVAGGGGYTF. DNA of the CDR3: TGTGCCAGCAGCGTTGCTGGGGGGGGCGGCTACACCTTC.

The chain is built from TRBV10-3 and TRBJ1-2; D unclear. In germline, CDR1 is ENHRY, CDR2 SYGVKD. The CDR3 has 14 residues. The ends were cut back, 3 bases at V and 2 bases at J, with 10 bases in the middle. CDR3 loop: CAISDTEVNYGYTF. For the CDR3, the DNA is TGTGCCATCAGTGACACAGAAGTCAACTATGGCTACACCTTC.

The CDR3 protein is CASSLTGDHYEQYF. CDR3 DNA sequence: TGCGCCAGCAGCTTGACAGGGGACCACTACGAGCAGTACTTC. The V and J genes are TRBV5-1 and TRBJ2-7; 7 bases are shared with TRBD1. The CDR3 is 14 amino acids. The germline CDR1 and CDR2 sequences are SGHRS and YFSETQ. J gave up 3 bases and V 1 base, and 4 bases lay outside the gene matches.

The sample holds a few counts of this clone. The chain joins TRBV4-1 to TRBJ1-1; a weak D match, TRBD1 (6 bases). This CDR3 is 16 amino acids long. V was pared by 3 bases and J by 5 bases, with 19 bases between. From germline, CDR1 is MGHRA and CDR2 YSYEKL. The CDR3 loop reads CASSHPPQTGSTEAFF. The CDR3 nucleotides are TGCGCCAGCAGCCACCCTCCTCAGACAGGTTCTACTGAAGCTTTCTTT.

The genes are TRBV15 and TRBJ2-7; 9 nucleotides align to TRBD1. Germline assignment: CDR1 LNHNV and CDR2 YYDKDF (reference sequence). V trimming: 1 base; J trimming: 4 bases; junction bases outside the gene matches: 5. This CDR3 has 15 amino acids. DNA of the CDR3: TGTGCCACCAGCAGAGGGACAGGGGCAGATTACGAGCAGTACTTC. It codes for CATSRGTGADYEQYF. The complete variable domain, with remaining parts taken from reference TRBV15 and TRBJ2-7, reads DAMVIQNPRYQVTQFGKPVTLSCSQTLNHNVMYWYQQKSSQAPKLLFHYYDKDFNNEADTPDNFQSRRPNTSFCFLDIRSPGLGDTAMYLCATSRGTGADYEQYFGPGTRLTVT.

The chain couples TRBV13 to TRBJ2-7; perhaps TRBD1 as D (6 bases). V dropped 8 bases and J dropped 2 bases, with 28 bases sitting between them. In germline, CDR1 is PRHDT, CDR2 FYEKMQ (reference sequence). This CDR3 has 18 amino acids. The CDR3 DNA sequence: TGTGCCAGCGGCAATTTAGGATTTCAGGACAGCAGCCCCTACGAGCAGTACTTC. It yields the protein CASGNLGFQDSSPYEQYF.

This clone has more than one count but fewer than ten. The chain employs TRBV7-8 and TRBJ1-5; tentatively, D is TRBD1 (6 bases). With 5 bases removed from V and 0 bases from J, the gap between germline ends came to 11 bases. The CDR3 consists of 15 residues. The germline V gene has CDR1 SGHVS and CDR2 FQNEAQ. The CDR3 DNA is TGTGCCAGCAGCCTGGGGGCAAATAGCAATCAGCCCCAGCATTTT. Translated, it gives CASSLGANSNQPQHF.

The chain combines TRBV30 with TRBJ2-5, with D maybe TRBD2 (5 bases). CDR1 is GTSNPN, CDR2 SVGIG, per germline (reference sequence). With 3 bases removed from V and 2 bases from J, the gap between germline ends came to 10 bases. The CDR3 loop spans 13 amino acids. CDR3 amino acids: CAWSGVSQETQYF. The CDR3 DNA sequence: TGTGCCTGGAGCGGGGTTTCACAAGAGACCCAGTACTTC. Supplemented by reference TRBV30 and TRBJ2-5, the full variable domain reads SQTIHQWPATLVQPVGSPLSLECTVEGTSNPNLYWYRQAAGRGLQLLFYSVGIGQISSEVPQNLSASRPQDRQFILSSKKLLLSDSGFYLCAWSGVSQETQYFGPGTRLLVL.

The V call is TRBV5-1, the J call TRBJ1-1; D is undetermined. Per the germline V gene, CDR1 is SGHRS and CDR2 is YFSETQ. CDR3 length: 13 residues. Between the trimmed V and J ends, which lost 2 bases and 7 bases, there was a span of 12 bases. This CDR3 is CASSFRQAGEAFF. The DNA for the CDR3 is TGCGCCAGCAGCTTCCGCCAGGCGGGTGAAGCTTTCTTT. Using reference TRBV5-1 and TRBJ1-1 for the parts outside the CDR3, the full variable domain is KAGVTQTPRYLIKTRGQQVTLSCSPISGHRSVSWYQQTPGQGLQFLFEYFSETQRNKGNFPGRFSGRQFSNSRSEMNVSTLELGDSALYLCASSFRQAGEAFFGQGTRLTVV.

V gene TRBV7-9 combines with J gene TRBJ2-1; 11 positions agree with TRBD2. CDR1 SEHNR and CDR2 FQNEAQ come from the germline V gene (reference sequence). With V trimmed by 1 base and J by 0 bases, 2 bases remained unmatched. The CDR3 loop spans 17 amino acids. CDR3 sequence: CASSLGLAGSSYNEQFF. CDR3 DNA sequence: TGTGCCAGCAGCTTAGGACTAGCGGGGAGCTCCTACAATGAGCAGTTCTTC.

About this clone itself: At one end, the junction sequence differs from germline, possibly due to a read error. The rearrangement joins TRBV10-1 to TRBJ1-5; D perhaps matches TRBD1 (6 bases). The CDR3 is 18 residues long. CDR1 is WNHNN, CDR2 SYGVQD, per germline (reference sequence). CDR3 residues: CARMRRDLRFEGDQPQHF. The CDR3 DNA follows: TGCGCCAGGATGCGACGGGACCTTCGTTTTGAGGGGGATCAACCCCAGCATTTT.

The CDR3 loop is CASSYGTGVGRAIQYF. CDR3 nucleotide sequence: TGTGCCAGCAGTTACGGCACAGGAGTGGGGCGAGCCATTCAGTACTTC. This chain joins TRBV6-5 and TRBJ2-4, with D possibly being TRBD1 (5 bases). Germline V gene sequence: CDR1 MNHEY, CDR2 SVGAGI. Between the trimmed V and J ends, which lost 2 bases and 9 bases, there was a span of 20 bases. The CDR3 length is 16 residues.

J is TRBJ2-3 and V is TRBV4-1; D uncertain. CDR1 and CDR2 from the germline V gene are MGHRA and YSYEKL. Trimming shortened V by 0 bases and J by 0 bases, and 4 bases separated the two germline ends. This CDR3 contains 14 residues. The CDR3 sequence is CASSQDISTDTQYF. CDR3 bases: TGCGCCAGCAGCCAAGATATTAGCACAGATACGCAGTATTTT.

This clone came up once. The chain recombines TRBV27 with TRBJ1-2; D possibly corresponds to TRBD1 (6 bases). There are 14 residues in the CDR3. Germline V lookup: CDR1 MNHEY, CDR2 SMNVEV (reference sequence). Trimming shortened V by 0 bases and J by 8 bases, and 13 bases separated the two germline ends. Written as DNA, the CDR3 is TGTGCCAGCAGTTTATCTCCGACAGGAGAAGGCTACACCTTC. It translates to CASSLSPTGEGYTF.

This sequence joins TRBV5-1 and TRBJ2-3; 13 bases agree with TRBD2. The J segment lost 7 bases and the V segment lost 3 bases, leaving 8 bases of the junction unmatched. Looked up from germline, CDR1 is SGHRS and CDR2 is YFSETQ. CDR3 length equals 16 residues. DNA for the CDR3: TGCGCCAGCAGCTCACAGACTAGCGGGGGGTTCTATACGCAGTATTTT. This gives the protein CASSSQTSGGFYTQYF.

The genes are TRBV6-5 and TRBJ1-2; D gene ambiguous. This CDR3 spans 14 amino acids. V lost 4 bases and J lost 8, with 17 bases in between. Germline assignment: CDR1 MNHEY and CDR2 SVGAGI. The CDR3 loop is CASSSLRPNGGYTF. In DNA, the CDR3 is TGTGCCAGCAGTTCCCTAAGGCCAAACGGGGGCTACACCTTC.